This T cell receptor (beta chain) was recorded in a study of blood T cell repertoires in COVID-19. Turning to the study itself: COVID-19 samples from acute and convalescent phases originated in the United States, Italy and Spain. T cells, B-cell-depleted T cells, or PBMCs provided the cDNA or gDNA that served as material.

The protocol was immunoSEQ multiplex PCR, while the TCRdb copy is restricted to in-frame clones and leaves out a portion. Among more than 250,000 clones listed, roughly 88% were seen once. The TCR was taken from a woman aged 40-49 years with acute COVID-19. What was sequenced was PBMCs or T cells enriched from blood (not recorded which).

CDR3 sequence reads: CASSPLSVAGNFVNEQFF. In DNA, the CDR3 is TGTGCCAGCTCACCACTTTCAGTTGCGGGTAATTTCGTAAATGAGCAGTTCTTC. The chain has TRBV18 and TRBJ2-1; D possibly corresponds to TRBD2 (5 bases). Trimming cost V 1 base and J 7 bases, with 23 bases left between them. The germline V gene encodes CDR1 KGHSH and CDR2 LQKENI. The CDR3 is 18 residues long.